The entry that follows covers one T cell receptor (beta chain) sequence. Through week 26, nivolumab 3 mg/kg IV was given weeks 1, 4, 7, 10, then biweekly. The sample originates from a study of ipilimumab plus nivolumab after autologous stem cell transplantation. Study-level information: Median doses per patient: about five ipilimumab, under 10 nivolumab. The DLBCL cohort had primary refractory and relapsed disease, with 18-month progression-free survival of around 84% and 29%.

Sequenced by immunoSEQ multiplex PCR; TCRdb stores in-frame clones only, minus some. The table lists 15,000 to 20,000 clones, more than 60% of them singletons. Germline V gives CDR1 SQVTM, CDR2 ANQGSEA. V shed 4 bases and J shed 0 bases, with 7 bases lying between them. The CDR3 length is 12 residues. Here the sequenced sample was PBMCs, taken in a trial of ipilimumab plus nivolumab as post-transplant consolidation. This TCR was recovered from a male donor with diffuse large B-cell lymphoma. The chain recombines TRBV29-1 with TRBJ2-7, with a possible D match to TRBD1 (5 bases). CDR3 loop: CSVATDSYEQYF. The DNA of the CDR3 is TGCAGCGTTGCGACAGACTCCTACGAGCAGTACTTC.